The 22 T cell receptor beta chains given below trace back to one sample, sequenced in a study of cytomegalovirus exposure and HLA in healthy donors. The PCR was carried out with 60 Vbeta primers and 13 Jbeta primers. Repertoires were generated with immunoSEQ multiplex PCR, while TCRdb's copy carries only in-frame clones and drops some. The repertoire consists of 150,000 or so clones, with around 84% occurring once and the leading ten covering more than 2%. Sequencing was performed on PBMCs. These receptors all stem from a woman aged 18 to 35 in good health and CMV-seronegative.

The rearrangement joins TRBV27 to TRBJ2-1, with 7 nucleotides matching TRBD1. With V trimmed by 3 bases and J by 1 base, 3 bases remained unmatched. Germline loops: CDR1 MNHEY, CDR2 SMNVEV (reference sequence). CDR3 length: 15 residues. CDR3 sequence: CASSFQQGSYNEQFF. DNA for the CDR3: TGTGCCAGCAGTTTTCAACAGGGGTCCTACAATGAGCAGTTCTTC.

The chain joins TRBV2 to TRBJ1-5; 9 positions agree with TRBD1. The CDR3 runs 14 residues. CDR1 and CDR2 from the germline V gene are SNHLY and FYNNEI. Trimming removed 7 bases from V and 3 bases from J; junction bases left unmatched: 4. The CDR3 DNA reads as TGTGCCAGCACCCGGGACAGGGACAATCAGCCCCAGCATTTT. The encoded protein is CASTRDRDNQPQHF.

V and J are TRBV19 and TRBJ1-1; no clear D. V was shortened by 5 bases and J by 9 bases, with 16 bases between the two germline ends. The CDR3 is made up of 13 amino acids. Looked up from germline, CDR1 is LNHDA and CDR2 is SQIVND (reference sequence). The CDR3 DNA follows: TGTGCCAGTAGTCCCCCCTGGGAGGGCCAAGCTTTCTTT. Protein product: CASSPPWEGQAFF.

This chain uses TRBV30 with TRBJ1-2; D gene unclear. V was clipped by 0 bases and J by 4 bases, with 12 bases between them. The germline gives CDR1 GTSNPN, CDR2 SVGIG (reference sequence). This CDR3 has 14 amino acids. CDR3 nucleotide sequence: TGTGCCTGGAGTGTACTGGAGAAAATCTATGGCTACACCTTC. Its protein product is CAWSVLEKIYGYTF.

V is TRBV19 and J is TRBJ2-7, with 7 positions matching TRBD2. The trim removed 5 bases at V and 4 bases at J, leaving 5 bases unmatched. The CDR3 is 13 residues long. CDR1 and CDR2 (germline): LNHDA, SQIVND (reference sequence). The DNA for the CDR3 is TGTGCCAGTAGTCCTGGGGGAGGGTACGAGCAGTACTTC. Amino acid sequence: CASSPGGGYEQYF.

The chain is built from TRBV13 and TRBJ2-5, with 10 positions matching TRBD2. The CDR3 sequence is 16 residues long. J gave up 4 bases and V 0 bases, and 5 bases lay outside the gene matches. Germline V gene sequence: CDR1 PRHDT, CDR2 FYEKMQ (reference sequence). The CDR3 loop reads CASSLGLAGAGETQYF. The CDR3 nucleotides are TGTGCCAGCAGCTTAGGCCTAGCGGGGGCTGGAGAGACCCAGTACTTC.

V usage is TRBV28 and J usage is TRBJ2-7; TRBD2 matches at 7 bases. Germline V CDR1 and CDR2: MDHEN, SYDVKM. Trimming cost V 8 bases and J 7 bases; bases outside gene matches: 11. This CDR3 contains 13 residues. CDR3 residues: CASGFRSGGEQYF. CDR3 sequence (DNA): TGTGCCAGCGGGTTCCGATCGGGGGGTGAGCAGTACTTC.

This clone was detected only a few times. The V call is TRBV9, the J call TRBJ2-3; 7 bases match TRBD1. This CDR3 region has 16 residues. J gave up 1 base and V 4 bases, and 9 bases lay outside the gene matches. Germline lookup yields CDR1 SGDLS and CDR2 YYNGEE. DNA for the CDR3: TGTGCCAGCAGCCCACAGGGGTGGACCCGCACAGATACGCAGTATTTT. This sequence encodes CASSPQGWTRTDTQYF.

This clone showed up just once. The chain couples TRBV11-3 to TRBJ2-7, with D maybe TRBD2 (6 bases). Trimming removed 6 bases at V and 0 bases at J, with 15 bases between. Germline V gene lookup returns CDR1 SGHNT and CDR2 YENEEA. There are 15 residues in the CDR3. DNA for the CDR3: TGTGCCAGCAGTCGAAGCGGGTCCAGCTCCTACGAGCAGTACTTC. Its protein is CASSRSGSSSYEQYF.

This chain uses TRBV10-3 with TRBJ1-1; no clear D. The length of the CDR3 is 13 residues. Germline lookup yields CDR1 ENHRY and CDR2 SYGVKD. The ends were cut back, 4 bases at V and 1 base at J, with 7 bases in the middle. The DNA for the CDR3 is TGTGCCATCAGTGGGCGAGGGAACACTGAAGCTTTCTTT. This codes for CAISGRGNTEAFF.

The chain is built from TRBV27 and TRBJ2-2, with D possibly matching TRBD2 (6 bases). The CDR3 is 17 amino acids. V lost 5 bases to trimming and J lost 5 bases, with 21 bases between them. Germline lookup yields CDR1 MNHEY and CDR2 SMNVEV (reference sequence). CDR3 in amino acids: CASSPTSGLLATGELFF. CDR3 DNA sequence: TGTGCCAGCAGTCCGACGTCGGGACTGCTTGCTACCGGGGAGCTGTTTTTT.

V and J are TRBV28 and TRBJ2-1; D may be TRBD2 (7 bases). The CDR3 is made up of 12 amino acids. Looked up from germline, CDR1 is MDHEN and CDR2 is SYDVKM. The V end lost 3 bases, the J end lost 13 bases, and 13 bases lay between the germline ends. The DNA of the CDR3 is TGTGCCAGCAGTTTCAAGGGGGAGGGTCAGTTCTTC. Its protein product is CASSFKGEGQFF. Complete variable domain (other parts from reference TRBV28 and TRBJ2-1): DVKVTQSSRYLVKRTGEKVFLECVQDMDHENMFWYRQDPGLGLRLIYFSYDVKMKEKGDIPEGYSVSREKKERFSLILESASTNQTSMYLCASSFKGEGQFFGPGTRLTVL.

Comments on this clone: The germline gene is not matched at one end of the junction; a read error may be the cause. The chain joins TRBV6-1 to TRBJ1-2; D unclear. Germline V gene data show CDR1 as MNHNS and CDR2 as SASEGT. The CDR3 length is 13 residues. The CDR3 loop reads CASNEPFREGYTF. CDR3 bases: TGTGCCAGCAATGAACCCTTCCGGGAGGGCTACACCTTC.

V is TRBV4-1 and J is TRBJ2-2; 7 bases are shared with TRBD1. This CDR3 region has 16 residues. Germline CDR1 MGHRA, CDR2 YSYEKL. V lost 1 base and J lost 4; bases outside the gene matches: 6. CDR3 DNA sequence: TGCGCCAGCAGCCAAGCTCCGGGACAGCTCACCGGGGAGCTGTTTTTT. This encodes CASSQAPGQLTGELFF.

This chain uses TRBV19 with TRBJ2-5, with D unresolved. The closer fit of TRBJ2-7 to the DNA end suggests the J call may be wrong. Germline assignment: CDR1 LNHDA and CDR2 SQIVND (reference sequence). This CDR3 has 14 amino acids. CDR3 region: CASSIPGPSYEQYF. The CDR3 bases are TGTGCCAGTAGTATTCCGGGTCCGTCCTACGAGCAGTACTTC.

J is TRBJ1-1 and V is TRBV14; unclear D gene. Germline V gives CDR1 SGHDN, CDR2 FVKESK. V lost 1 base to trimming and J lost 1 base, with 4 bases between them. CDR3 size: 13 residues. The chain's CDR3 is CASSQARNTEAFF. Written as DNA, the CDR3 is TGTGCCAGCAGCCAAGCCAGGAACACTGAAGCTTTCTTT.

The CDR3 loop is CASSNQDRGNSYNEQFF. In DNA, the CDR3 is TGTGCCAGCAGCAACCAGGACAGGGGAAACTCCTACAATGAGCAGTTCTTC. V is TRBV28 and J is TRBJ2-1, with 9 bases identical to TRBD1. CDR3 size: 17 residues. Trimming took 6 bases from V and 0 from J; bases not matched to a gene: 9. Germline loops: CDR1 MDHEN, CDR2 SYDVKM.

V usage is TRBV4-3 and J usage is TRBJ1-2, with D possibly being TRBD1 (5 bases). The CDR3 has 17 residues. Germline loops: CDR1 LGHNA, CDR2 YSLEER. V dropped 0 bases and J dropped 0 bases, with 14 bases sitting between them. CDR3 coding DNA: TGCGCCAGCAGCCAAGATTGGGGTTGGGGCGCTAACTATGGCTACACCTTC. This encodes CASSQDWGWGANYGYTF.

The chain has TRBV18 and TRBJ1-3, with unresolved D. Trimming removed 3 bases from V and 1 base from J, with 10 bases in between. Germline V gives CDR1 KGHSH, CDR2 LQKENI. This CDR3 has 15 amino acids. Here the CDR3 reads CASSPSAVSGNTIYF. DNA for the CDR3: TGTGCCAGCTCACCGAGTGCGGTTTCTGGAAACACCATATATTTT.

The chain employs TRBV30 and TRBJ1-1; 7 bases fit TRBD1. This CDR3 contains 16 residues. Trimming cost V 4 bases and J 1 base; bases outside gene matches: 12. Germline CDR1 GTSNPN, CDR2 SVGIG (reference sequence). Here the CDR3 DNA reads TGTGCCTGGAATGTCGACAAGGGGGCGCGGAACACTGAAGCTTTCTTT. Translated, it gives CAWNVDKGARNTEAFF.

The chain carries TRBV6-4 and TRBJ2-1, with 10 bases fitting TRBD1. Unmatched junction bases numbered 4, after V lost 0 bases and J lost 8 bases. Germline CDR1 and CDR2: MRHNA and SNTAGT. This CDR3 is 15 amino acids long. CDR3 in DNA: TGTGCCAGCAGTGACTCGGGACAGGGGTCGGATGAGCAGTTCTTC. This codes for CASSDSGQGSDEQFF.

The chain is built from TRBV5-4 and TRBJ2-3; 11 bases fit TRBD2. Germline values: CDR1 SGHNT, CDR2 YYREEE (reference sequence). The length of the CDR3 is 16 residues. V lost 4 bases to trimming and J lost 2 bases; unmatched junction nucleotides: 6. The CDR3 here is CASSAGTSGPTDTQYF. The CDR3 DNA is TGTGCCAGCAGCGCGGGGACTAGCGGACCCACAGATACGCAGTATTTT.